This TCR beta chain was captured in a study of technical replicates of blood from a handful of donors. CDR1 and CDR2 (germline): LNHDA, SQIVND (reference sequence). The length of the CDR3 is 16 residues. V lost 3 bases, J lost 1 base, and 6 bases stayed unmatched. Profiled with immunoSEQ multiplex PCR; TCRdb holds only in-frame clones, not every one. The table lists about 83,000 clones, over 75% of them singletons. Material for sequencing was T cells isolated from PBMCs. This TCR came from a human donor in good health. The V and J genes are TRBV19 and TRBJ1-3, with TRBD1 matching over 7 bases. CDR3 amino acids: CASSMVETGSGNTIYF. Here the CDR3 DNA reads TGTGCCAGTAGTATGGTTGAGACAGGGTCTGGAAACACCATATATTTT.